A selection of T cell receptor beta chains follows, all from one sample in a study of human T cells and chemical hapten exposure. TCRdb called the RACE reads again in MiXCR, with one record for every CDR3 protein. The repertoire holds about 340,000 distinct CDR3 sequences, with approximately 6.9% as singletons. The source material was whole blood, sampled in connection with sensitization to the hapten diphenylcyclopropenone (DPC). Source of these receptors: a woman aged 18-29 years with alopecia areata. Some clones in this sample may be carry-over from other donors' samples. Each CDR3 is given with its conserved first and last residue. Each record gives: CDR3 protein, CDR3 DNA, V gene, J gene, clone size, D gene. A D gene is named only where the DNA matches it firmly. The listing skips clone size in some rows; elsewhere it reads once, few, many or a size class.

cdr3_aa: CASSLARRGQPEHF
cdr3_nt: TGTGCCAGCAGTTTAGCGCGGCGGGGACAGCCCGAGCATTTT
v_call: TRBV12-3/TRBV12-4
j_call: TRBJ1-5
clone_size: NA
d_call: TRBD1

cdr3_aa: CSALRTSGGGEQFF
cdr3_nt: TGCAGTGCCCTCCGGACTAGCGGGGGAGGGGAGCAGTTCTTC
v_call: TRBV20-1
j_call: TRBJ2-1
clone_size: many
d_call: TRBD2

cdr3_aa: CASSLSTSGEETQYF
cdr3_nt: TGTGCCAGCAGTTTATCGACTAGCGGGGAAGAGACCCAGTACTTC
v_call: TRBV12-3/TRBV12-4
j_call: TRBJ2-5
clone_size: NA
d_call: TRBD2

cdr3_aa: CASSPAGDLTDTQYF
cdr3_nt: TGTGCCAGCAGCCCTGCGGGGGACCTCACAGATACGCAGTATTTT
v_call: TRBV27
j_call: TRBJ2-3
clone_size: NA
d_call: TRBD2

cdr3_aa: CASSYSGQGVHQPQHF
cdr3_nt: TGTGCCAGCAGTTACTCGGGCCAGGGGGTCCATCAGCCCCAGCATTTT
v_call: TRBV6-6
j_call: TRBJ1-5
clone_size: few
d_call: TRBD1

cdr3_aa: CASSWLGGTDTQYF
cdr3_nt: TGTGCCAGCAGCTGGCTTGGGGGAACAGATACGCAGTATTTT
v_call: TRBV7-2
j_call: TRBJ2-3
clone_size: NA
d_call: NA

cdr3_aa: CASSRSFEQFF
cdr3_nt: TGTGCCAGCAGTCGCTCCTTTGAGCAGTTCTTC
v_call: TRBV6-2/TRBV6-3
j_call: TRBJ2-1
clone_size: many
d_call: NA

cdr3_aa: CASRRDSGGTNYGYTF
cdr3_nt: TGTGCCAGCAGGCGGGACAGCGGAGGGACTAACTATGGCTACACCTTC
v_call: TRBV7-9
j_call: TRBJ1-2
clone_size: NA
d_call: TRBD1

cdr3_aa: CASSGHWTSGGGSYNEQFF
cdr3_nt: TGCGCCAGCAGCGGCCACTGGACTAGCGGGGGAGGGTCCTACAATGAGCAGTTCTTC
v_call: TRBV5-1
j_call: TRBJ2-1
clone_size: NA
d_call: TRBD2

cdr3_aa: CASSLGDRVPNEQFF
cdr3_nt: TGTGCCAGCAGCTTAGGGGACAGGGTACCCAATGAGCAGTTCTTC
v_call: TRBV7-9
j_call: TRBJ2-1
clone_size: few
d_call: TRBD1

cdr3_aa: CASSYGSGGNSPLHF
cdr3_nt: TGTGCCAGCAGTTACGGGTCAGGAGGGAATTCACCCCTCCACTTT
v_call: TRBV6-6
j_call: TRBJ1-6
clone_size: NA
d_call: NA

cdr3_aa: CSVDSDMTQETQYF
cdr3_nt: TGCAGCGTTGACTCGGACATGACCCAAGAGACCCAGTACTTC
v_call: TRBV29-1
j_call: TRBJ2-5
clone_size: many
d_call: NA

cdr3_aa: CASSFIWGWSQETQYF
cdr3_nt: TGCGCCAGCAGCTTTATATGGGGCTGGTCCCAAGAGACCCAGTACTTC
v_call: TRBV5-1
j_call: TRBJ2-5
clone_size: few
d_call: NA

cdr3_aa: CASSYRSSSYEQYF
cdr3_nt: TGTGCCAGCAGTTATAGGAGTAGCTCCTACGAGCAGTACTTC
v_call: TRBV6-2/TRBV6-3
j_call: TRBJ2-7
clone_size: many
d_call: NA

cdr3_aa: CASKSRDSNQPQHF
cdr3_nt: TGTGCCAGCAAGTCCAGGGATAGCAATCAGCCCCAGCATTTT
v_call: TRBV21-1
j_call: TRBJ1-5
clone_size: few
d_call: NA

cdr3_aa: CASSSDRTGWYEQYF
cdr3_nt: TGTGCCAGCAGTTCCGACCGGACTGGGTGGTACGAGCAGTACTTC
v_call: TRBV6-2/TRBV6-3
j_call: TRBJ2-7
clone_size: NA
d_call: NA

cdr3_aa: CASSTVGGEQFF
cdr3_nt: TGTGCCAGCAGCACGGTAGGGGGTGAGCAGTTCTTC
v_call: TRBV7-9
j_call: TRBJ2-1
clone_size: few
d_call: NA

cdr3_aa: CASSQVWRDSRYGYTF
cdr3_nt: TGTGCCAGCAGCCAAGTGTGGAGGGACAGCCGCTATGGCTACACCTTC
v_call: TRBV4-2
j_call: TRBJ1-2
clone_size: few
d_call: TRBD1

cdr3_aa: CAISDPDVLSGTQYF
cdr3_nt: TGTGCCATCAGTGATCCCGACGTCCTATCCGGGACCCAGTACTTC
v_call: TRBV10-3
j_call: TRBJ2-5
clone_size: NA
d_call: NA

cdr3_aa: CASSQDSRRAYEQYF
cdr3_nt: TGTGCCAGCAGCCAAGATTCTAGGCGGGCCTACGAGCAGTACTTC
v_call: TRBV4-2
j_call: TRBJ2-7
clone_size: few
d_call: NA

cdr3_aa: CAIMEGPSTEAFF
cdr3_nt: TGTGCCATCATGGAGGGGCCCAGCACTGAAGCTTTCTTT
v_call: TRBV10-3
j_call: TRBJ1-1
clone_size: few
d_call: NA

cdr3_aa: CSASPIVRTASFSYNEQFF
cdr3_nt: TGCAGTGCTAGTCCAATAGTTAGGACAGCGAGTTTCTCCTACAATGAGCAGTTCTTC
v_call: TRBV20-1
j_call: TRBJ2-1
clone_size: NA
d_call: NA

cdr3_aa: CASSLSVTSGGREQFF
cdr3_nt: TGTGCCAGCAGCTTGTCCGTGACTAGCGGGGGCCGCGAGCAGTTCTTC
v_call: TRBV5-4
j_call: TRBJ2-1
clone_size: few
d_call: TRBD2

cdr3_aa: CASSETGETNEKLFF
cdr3_nt: TGTGCCAGCAGTGAGACAGGGGAAACTAATGAAAAACTGTTTTTT
v_call: TRBV2
j_call: TRBJ1-4
clone_size: many
d_call: TRBD1

cdr3_aa: CASSVWDTQYF
cdr3_nt: TGTGCCAGCAGCGTTTGGGATACGCAGTATTTT
v_call: TRBV2
j_call: TRBJ2-3
clone_size: few
d_call: NA

cdr3_aa: CSAPLRSGVADTQYF
cdr3_nt: TGCAGTGCCCCACTGAGAAGCGGGGTTGCAGATACGCAGTATTTT
v_call: TRBV20-1
j_call: TRBJ2-3
clone_size: many
d_call: TRBD2

cdr3_aa: CASRPDRENTEAFF
cdr3_nt: TGTGCCAGCAGGCCAGACAGGGAGAACACTGAAGCTTTCTTT
v_call: TRBV6-2/TRBV6-3
j_call: TRBJ1-1
clone_size: many
d_call: TRBD1

cdr3_aa: CASSPLPGGDSPLHF
cdr3_nt: TGCGCCAGCAGTCCTTTGCCGGGGGGAGATTCACCCCTCCACTTT
v_call: TRBV5-1
j_call: TRBJ1-6
clone_size: few
d_call: NA

cdr3_aa: CATREGGSNQPQHF
cdr3_nt: TGTGCCACCAGGGAGGGGGGGAGCAATCAGCCCCAGCATTTT
v_call: TRBV6-2/TRBV6-3
j_call: TRBJ1-5
clone_size: NA
d_call: NA

cdr3_aa: CSGEGSMNTEAFF
cdr3_nt: TGCAGCGGGGAGGGGAGCATGAACACTGAAGCTTTCTTT
v_call: TRBV29-1
j_call: TRBJ1-1
clone_size: NA
d_call: NA

cdr3_aa: CASSPGTDLATEAFF
cdr3_nt: TGTGCCAGCTCCCCCGGGACAGACCTAGCCACTGAAGCTTTCTTT
v_call: TRBV18
j_call: TRBJ1-1
clone_size: few
d_call: TRBD1

cdr3_aa: CASSLVGRYSNQPQHF
cdr3_nt: TGTGCCAGCAGCTTAGTGGGACGGTATAGCAATCAGCCCCAGCATTTT
v_call: TRBV11-2
j_call: TRBJ1-5
clone_size: few
d_call: NA

cdr3_aa: CASSPRQGKGYEQYF
cdr3_nt: TGTGCCAGCAGCCCCAGACAGGGTAAGGGGTACGAGCAGTACTTC
v_call: TRBV7-9
j_call: TRBJ2-7
clone_size: NA
d_call: TRBD1

cdr3_aa: CASRSFAGYTF
cdr3_nt: TGTGCCAGCAGGTCCTTTGCTGGCTACACCTTC
v_call: TRBV6-2/TRBV6-3
j_call: TRBJ1-2
clone_size: few
d_call: NA

cdr3_aa: CASSLGLFQETQYF
cdr3_nt: TGTGCTAGCAGTTTAGGACTATTCCAAGAGACCCAGTACTTC
v_call: TRBV7-7
j_call: TRBJ2-5
clone_size: many
d_call: NA

cdr3_aa: CASSLGRTGYQPQHF
cdr3_nt: TGTGCCAGCAGCTTAGGTCGGACGGGGTATCAGCCCCAGCATTTT
v_call: TRBV7-9
j_call: TRBJ1-5
clone_size: few
d_call: NA

cdr3_aa: CSALGLGLRGYTF
cdr3_nt: TGCAGTGCGCTCGGACTGGGGTTGAGAGGCTACACCTTC
v_call: TRBV20-1
j_call: TRBJ1-2
clone_size: many
d_call: NA

cdr3_aa: CASSQGTGGFSGYTF
cdr3_nt: TGCGCCAGCAGCCAAGGGACAGGGGGGTTCTCTGGCTACACCTTC
v_call: TRBV4-3
j_call: TRBJ1-2
clone_size: NA
d_call: TRBD1

cdr3_aa: CASSYPGSQYF
cdr3_nt: TGTGCCAGCAGTTATCCCGGGAGCCAGTACTTC
v_call: TRBV6-5
j_call: TRBJ2-5
clone_size: few
d_call: NA

cdr3_aa: CAIPGEQYF
cdr3_nt: TGTGCTATCCCGGGGGAGCAGTACTTC
v_call: TRBV28
j_call: TRBJ2-7
clone_size: NA
d_call: NA